The present T cell receptor beta chain was sequenced within a study of PD-1 blockade in mismatch repair-deficient tumors. TCRdb's table, derived via immunoSEQ multiplex PCR, lists solely in-frame clones and lacks some. The sample has 40,000 to 60,000 clones; 77% are singletons. Trimming removed 8 bases at V and 2 bases at J, with 12 bases between. The CDR3 runs to 13 residues. CDR1 SEHNR and CDR2 FQNEAQ come from the germline V gene (reference sequence). By share of the sample, this clone is medium-sized (0.01 to 0.1%). The sample consisted of PBMCs, taken before pembrolizumab treatment. The rearrangement links TRBV7-9 to TRBJ1-2, with D possibly matching TRBD1 (6 bases). This TCR derives from an adult with mismatch repair-deficient cancer. The CDR3 spells CASHKGGNYGYTF. CDR3 coding DNA: TGTGCCAGCCACAAGGGGGGAAACTATGGCTACACCTTC.